Listed below are T cell receptor beta chains from one sample, sequenced in a study of patients and donors after allogeneic stem cell transplantation. TCRdb processed the RT-PCR reads anew with MiXCR; each CDR3 protein has one entry. The data show hundreds of thousands of distinct CDR3 sequences, roughly an eighth seen once. The sample taken for sequencing was blood, either unsorted or a sorted T cell fraction (not recorded which). These receptors came from a human donor who was either an allogeneic HSCT recipient or a stem cell or donor lymphocyte infusion donor (not recorded which). It is not recorded whose cells these are; they may come from a transplant donor. CDR3s include the opening cysteine and the closing phenylalanine or tryptophan. The D gene is left open where the match is weak. Where a row states a size, it is once, few, many or the class of an expanded clone; other rows omit it.

J gene: TRBJ2-7
D gene: TRBD1
V gene: TRBV30
clone size: many
CDR3 DNA: TGTGCCTGGAGTGCTGGGACAGGGAGGTACGAGCAGTACTTC
CDR3 protein: CAWSAGTGRYEQYF

J gene: TRBJ2-1
D gene: TRBD2
V gene: TRBV6-6
clone size: .
CDR3 DNA: TGTTCGGGAGGGACTATCGCCGATGAGCAGTTCTTC
CDR3 protein: CSGGTIADEQFF

J gene: TRBJ2-7
D gene: .
V gene: TRBV15
clone size: many
CDR3 DNA: TGTGCCACCAGCAAGGGAGTTGGGGACACTGCCGCCGAGCAGTACTTC
CDR3 protein: CATSKGVGDTAAEQYF

J gene: TRBJ2-5
D gene: TRBD1
V gene: TRBV3-1
clone size: many
CDR3 DNA: TGTGCCAGCAGCTTTACAGGGGTAGAGACCCAGTACTTC
CDR3 protein: CASSFTGVETQYF

J gene: TRBJ1-2
D gene: .
V gene: TRBV12-3/TRBV12-4
clone size: .
CDR3 DNA: TGTGCCAGCAGTTTAGCCAGCGCACAACTCGGCTACACCTTC
CDR3 protein: CASSLASAQLGYTF

J gene: TRBJ1-1
D gene: TRBD1
V gene: TRBV12-3/TRBV12-4
clone size: .
CDR3 DNA: TGTGCCAGCAGTCTTCCCGGGACAGGCCTCCTTTTGAACACTGAAGCTTTCTTT
CDR3 protein: CASSLPGTGLLLNTEAFF

J gene: TRBJ2-5
D gene: .
V gene: TRBV11-1
clone size: few
CDR3 DNA: TGTGCCAGCAGCTTACTCATTCTTCAGGAAGAGACCCAGTACTTC
CDR3 protein: CASSLLILQEETQYF

J gene: TRBJ2-7
D gene: .
V gene: TRBV6-1
clone size: .
CDR3 DNA: TGTGCCAGCACCGCTTCCTTAGGGGCCTACGAGCAGTACTTC
CDR3 protein: CASTASLGAYEQYF

J gene: TRBJ2-5
D gene: TRBD2
V gene: TRBV2
clone size: few
CDR3 DNA: TGTGCCAGCAGCATGACTAGCCCTCAAGAGACCCAGTACTTC
CDR3 protein: CASSMTSPQETQYF

J gene: TRBJ2-2
D gene: TRBD1
V gene: TRBV5-4
clone size: .
CDR3 DNA: TGTGCCAGCAGTTACCCCGGGACAGGGGACACCGGGGAGCTGTTTTTT
CDR3 protein: CASSYPGTGDTGELFF

J gene: TRBJ1-2
D gene: TRBD1
V gene: TRBV7-3
clone size: many
CDR3 DNA: TGTGCCAGCAGAGTGACAGGGGGCGATGGTGGCTACACCTTC
CDR3 protein: CASRVTGGDGGYTF

J gene: TRBJ2-1
D gene: .
V gene: TRBV5-1
clone size: few
CDR3 DNA: TGCGCCAGCAGCTACCTTGGGCAGTCCAATGAGCAGTTCTTC
CDR3 protein: CASSYLGQSNEQFF